The T cell receptor beta chain described here comes from a study of post-analysis software for immune sequencing data. Study-wide results and limits: TRBV5-6, TRBV5-1 and TRBV20-1 were among several TRBV segments more frequent in patients than controls.

This clonotype was seen only a few times. The antigen remains unidentified. V shed 7 bases and J shed 3 bases, with 10 bases lying between them. CDR3 length: 12 residues. The germline gives CDR1 SGHKS, CDR2 YYEKEE (reference sequence). Prepared libraries of TCR beta cDNA carried unique molecular identifiers. A single record per CDR3 protein comes from TCRdb applying MiXCR to the PCR reads. The sample consists of roughly 570,000 distinct CDR3 sequences, 30% to 40% of them appearing once. The sample taken for sequencing was blood. The V and J genes are TRBV5-5 and TRBJ1-2, with D maybe TRBD1 (5 bases). The receptor was derived from a girl between 2 and 17 years old with multiple sclerosis. The CDR3 is CASQTAYYGYTF. Written as DNA, the CDR3 is TGTGCCAGCCAGACAGCGTACTATGGCTACACCTTC. The variable domain in full, with the rest retrieved from reference TRBV5-5 and TRBJ1-2, is DAGVTQSPTHLIKTRGQQVTLRCSPISGHKSVSWYQQVLGQGPQFIFQYYEKEERGRGNFPDRFSARQFPNYSSELNVNALLLGDSALYLCASQTAYYGYTFGSGTRLTVV.